This T cell receptor beta chain derives from a study of blood T cell repertoires in COVID-19. CDR3 length: 18 amino acids. The V segment lost 4 bases and the J segment 2 bases; nucleotides outside the gene matches: 9. Per the germline V gene, CDR1 is ENHRY and CDR2 is SYGVKD. This clone was observed a single time. TCRdb keeps only in-frame clones here, not all; method: immunoSEQ multiplex PCR. The table shows 65,000 to 80,000 clones, with around nine tenths occurring only once. The V and J genes are TRBV10-3 and TRBJ2-1; 12 nucleotides align to TRBD2. The sample was peripheral blood. This receptor was obtained from a human donor in a cohort sampled during active COVID-19. The CDR3 DNA reads TGTGCCATCAGTGCAACCGGGACTAGCGGGTTAGCCTACAATGAGCAGTTCTTC. Encoded protein: CAISATGTSGLAYNEQFF.